Below are 10 T cell receptor beta chains sequenced from a single sample in a study of long-term antiretroviral therapy in people with HIV (dated by TCRdb to 2021 to 2024). The immunoSEQ hsTCRB v3.0 assay was used at survey level resolution for TRB variable region sequencing. In TCRdb, the immuneACCESS table is reduced to in-frame sequences with V and J assigned. These tables do not hold every clone; where another copy was compared, an unresolved V gene accounts for under half, and the others remain unexplained. Across this sample there are 9,500 to 12,000 clones, with 65% to 85% seen only once. About 18% of the sample goes to the ten largest clones. Sequenced here: unsorted PBMCs, sampled 1.8 years after starting antiretroviral therapy. The receptors were gathered from a man aged 35 to 55 with HIV.

The CDR3 DNA follows: TGTGCCAGCAGTATTCGGACAGGGGGCGTCTATGGCTACACCTTC. Amino acid sequence: CASSIRTGGVYGYTF. The chain links TRBV28 to TRBJ1-2; the match to TRBD1 covers 11 bases. The germline gives CDR1 MDHEN, CDR2 SYDVKM. With V trimmed by 5 bases and J by 4 bases, 6 bases remained unmatched. The CDR3 sequence is 15 residues long.

The V gene is TRBV30, the J gene TRBJ1-5; D not resolved. The V end lost 2 bases, the J end lost 5 bases, and 10 bases lay between the germline ends. CDR1 is GTSNPN and CDR2 is SVGIG in the germline V gene (reference sequence). The CDR3 has 13 residues. CDR3 in DNA: TGTGCCTGGAGTCTCAAGAGGGATCAGCCCCAGCATTTT. Protein product: CAWSLKRDQPQHF. The full variable domain, rest sourced from reference TRBV30 and TRBJ1-5, is SQTIHQWPATLVQPVGSPLSLECTVEGTSNPNLYWYRQAAGRGLQLLFYSVGIGQISSEVPQNLSASRPQDRQFILSSKKLLLSDSGFYLCAWSLKRDQPQHFGDGTRLSIL.

The genes are TRBV2 and TRBJ1-1; D not resolved. Germline CDR1 is SNHLY and CDR2 is FYNNEI. Trimming cost V 1 base and J 8 bases, with 8 bases left between them. This CDR3 is 12 amino acids long. CDR3 amino acids: CASSEGWAEAFF. CDR3 DNA sequence: TGTGCCAGCAGTGAAGGGTGGGCAGAAGCTTTCTTT.

CDR3: CASSQEMGVFNQPQHF. The CDR3 DNA reads TGCGCCAGCAGCCAAGAAATGGGCGTCTTTAATCAGCCCCAGCATTTT. This sequence joins TRBV4-1 and TRBJ1-5, with D unresolved. V lost 0 bases and J 4 bases, leaving 13 bases between the germline ends. The CDR3 contains 16 residues. Germline V gene lookup returns CDR1 MGHRA and CDR2 YSYEKL.

V and J are TRBV19 and TRBJ2-3, with D unclear. The CDR3 contains 13 residues. From germline, CDR1 is LNHDA and CDR2 SQIVND (reference sequence). V gave up 5 bases and J gave up 6 bases, with 12 bases separating them. CDR3 sequence: CASSQLVTDTQYF. The CDR3 nucleotides are TGTGCCAGTAGTCAGTTGGTGACGGATACGCAGTATTTT.

The chain links TRBV6-5 to TRBJ1-4, with TRBD1 matching 7 bases. Germline V gene sequence: CDR1 MNHEY, CDR2 SVGAGI. The V segment lost 5 bases and the J segment 8 bases; nucleotides outside the gene matches: 5. The CDR3 length is 13 residues. The CDR3 region is CASSRGREEKLFF. In DNA, the CDR3 is TGTGCCAGCAGTAGGGGGCGCGAGGAAAAACTGTTTTTT.

The rearrangement uses TRBV7-3 and TRBJ2-4, with 11 bases identical to TRBD2. V lost 5 bases and J lost 5; bases outside the gene matches: 8. The CDR3 is made up of 16 amino acids. CDR1 SGHTA and CDR2 FQGTGA come from the germline V gene. The CDR3 DNA follows: TGTGCCAGCAGCATTGGGACTAGCGGAGGCGAAAACATTCAGTACTTC. Translation gives CASSIGTSGGENIQYF.

V gene TRBV10-2 combines with J gene TRBJ1-2; D is ambiguous. Deletions cut 2 bases from V and 0 bases from J, with 4 bases between. Germline CDR1 WSHSY, CDR2 SAAADI. The CDR3 extends over 13 amino acids. DNA for the CDR3: TGCGCCAGCAGTGAGCAGCCTAACTATGGCTACACCTTC. Amino acids: CASSEQPNYGYTF.

V gene TRBV5-6 combines with J gene TRBJ1-2; D uncertain. This CDR3 region has 14 residues. The germline gives CDR1 SGHDT, CDR2 YYEEEE. Trimming pared 4 bases from V and 6 bases from J, leaving 16 bases between. CDR3 nucleotides: TGTGCCAGCAGCCCGTTATTGAGTATCCATGGCTACACCTTC. Its translation is CASSPLLSIHGYTF.

This chain links TRBV30 with TRBJ1-1; D gene ambiguous. The germline gives CDR1 GTSNPN, CDR2 SVGIG (reference sequence). This CDR3 has 12 residues. CDR3 amino acids: CAGSGNVAEAFF. The CDR3 nucleotides are TGTGCGGGGTCGGGGAATGTGGCTGAAGCTTTCTTT.